These 14 T cell receptor beta chains were sequenced from one sample in a study of CD8+ T cells in alopecia areata. The pooled cutaneous lymph node cells were sorted using several markers (CD4, CD8alpha, NKG2D, NKG2ACE and others). The authors extracted RNA and reverse transcribed it into cDNA as the sequencing template. The assay was immunoSEQ multiplex PCR, and TCRdb's table has in-frame clones only and misses some. Altogether about 270,000 clones were found in the sample, and no singletons occur. The sample taken for sequencing was CD4+ T cells sorted from a lymph node. Source of these receptors: a C3H/HeJ mouse with alopecia areata. The MHC haplotype of the strain is H2-k.

This clone was observed a handful of times. The listed genes are named as in mouse. The read stops 4 residues short of the end of the CDR3; the missing end is completed from the germline J gene. J is TRBJ2-3 and V is TRBV5; 9 bases line up with TRBD2. The CDR3 consists of 16 residues. Germline V CDR1 and CDR2: LGHNA, YNLKQL (reference sequence). The V and J ends lost 1 base and 0 bases, in that order; junction bases with no gene match: 2. CDR3 residues: CASSQAWGGSAETLYF. Partial CDR3 DNA: TGTGCCAGCAGCCAAGCCTGGGGGGGTAGTGCAGAA.

As concerns this clone: Gene and germline names: mouse. Read data end 4 residues before the CDR3 end; the end is taken from the germline J gene. This specimen includes other DNA sequences encoding the same CDR3. This chain uses TRBV5 with TRBJ2-1; TRBD1 is a possible D gene (5 bases). The germline V and J ends were trimmed by 1 base and 0 bases, with 7 bases remaining between them. The CDR3 extends over 15 amino acids. Germline V gene data show CDR1 as LGHNA and CDR2 as YNLKQL (reference sequence). This CDR3 is CASSQAGHNYAEQFF. CDR3 DNA, as far as it was read: TGTGCCAGCAGCCAAGCCGGACATAACTATGCT.

Worth noting for this clone: Mouse germline and gene names are used. The sequence runs out 3 residues before the end of the CDR3; the remainder is reconstructed from the germline J gene. The rearrangement links TRBV13-3 to TRBJ1-6, with D hard to call. Being an ORF, TRBJ1-6 has a function that is uncertain. CDR3 length: 12 amino acids. Trimming took 0 bases from V and 8 from J, leaving 3 bases between them. Germline V lookup: CDR1 NNHDY, CDR2 SYVADS. CDR3 DNA (partial): TGTGCCAGCAGTGATGTGGATTCGCCC. Its protein is CASSDVDSP. The entire CDR3 sequence reads CASSDVDSPLYF.

About this clone: Gene names refer to mouse genes. Other DNA sequences within the sample encode an identical CDR3. The CDR3 loop reads CTCSGTGGIYAEQFF. The sequenced CDR3 bases are TGCACCTGCAGTGGGACTGGGGGTATCTATGCT. V is TRBV1 and J is TRBJ2-1; TRBD2 matches 10 bases. The read ends 4 residues shy of where the CDR3 ends; the end is completed using the germline J gene. Germline values: CDR1 NSQYPW, CDR2 LRSPGD (reference sequence). The CDR3 extends over 15 amino acids. The junction had 3 bases not matched to a gene; V was cut back by 4 bases and J by 3 bases. Based on the CDR3 plus reference TRBV1 and TRBJ2-1, the full variable domain is VTLLEQNPRWRLVPRGQAVNLRCILKNSQYPWMSWYQQDLQKQLQWLFTLRSPGDKEVKSLPGADYLATRVTDTELRLQVANMSQGRTLYCTCSGTGGIYAEQFFGPGTRLTVL.

In its sample, this clone was seen a few times. Mouse gene names apply. CDR3 DNA, as far as it was read: TGTGCCAGCAGTGGACTGGGGAATTAT. Translation: CASSGLGNY. The full CDR3 is CASSGLGNYEQYF. The gene calls are TRBV13-1 and TRBJ2-7, with 8 bases identical to TRBD2. The read is 4 residues too short to cover the CDR3 end, so that end is filled in from the germline J gene. CDR3 length equals 13 residues. Germline values: CDR1 NSHNY, CDR2 SYGAGN.

A few counts support this clone. Gene names and germline refer to mouse. The read falls 4 residues short of the CDR3 end, and the missing part is taken from the germline J gene. The J gene is TRBJ1-2, the V gene TRBV1; D may be TRBD1 (6 bases). V shed 0 bases and J shed 0 bases, with 11 bases lying between them. The germline CDR1 and CDR2 sequences are NSQYPW and LRSPGD (reference sequence). CDR3 length: 16 amino acids. The chain's CDR3 is CTCSADRQVANSDYTF. The DNA read from the CDR3 is TGCACCTGCAGTGCAGATCGACAGGTTGCAAACTCC.

Only a few counts were recorded for this clone. Gene names are mouse gene names. The read ends 3 residues early relative to the CDR3; the germline J gene fills the gap. The chain joins TRBV31 to TRBJ1-6; 7 bases map to TRBD1. TRBJ1-6 belongs to the ORF category, with a function that is uncertain. V shed 0 bases, J shed 5 bases, and the junction held 7 bases outside the gene matches. CDR3 length: 16 residues. Germline V gene sequence: CDR1 GKSSPN, CDR2 SITVG. CDR3 sequence: CAWSLGGTAHNSPLYF. CDR3 bases read: TGTGCCTGGAGTCTAGGGGGCACAGCTCATAATTCGCCC.

Of note for this clone: Each gene name is a mouse one. The read is 4 residues too short to cover the CDR3 end, so that end is filled in from the germline J gene. This chain connects TRBV2 to TRBJ2-2; TRBD1 aligns across 9 bases. Germline loops: CDR1 LGHNA, CDR2 YSYQKL. With 0 bases clipped from V and 3 bases from J, the junction kept 2 bases outside the gene matches. This CDR3 contains 16 residues. The chain's CDR3 is CASSQEGTGHTGQLYF. CDR3 DNA (partial): TGTGCCAGCAGCCAAGAGGGGACAGGGCACACCGGG.

Regarding this clone: The genes and germline here are from mouse. With the read ending 4 residues before the CDR3 end, the germline J gene is used to fill in that end. Other DNA sequences in the sample encode the same CDR3. This sequence joins TRBV5 and TRBJ2-3, with 12 nucleotides matching TRBD2. Germline V gene sequence: CDR1 LGHNA, CDR2 YNLKQL (reference sequence). Trimming took 0 bases from V and 2 from J; bases not matched to a gene: 3. The CDR3 extends over 17 amino acids. The CDR3 reads CASSQDGTGGIAETLYF. CDR3 DNA, as far as it was read: TGTGCCAGCAGCCAAGACGGGACTGGGGGGATTGCAGAA.

Concerning this clone: The gene names here belong to mouse. The read ends 4 residues early relative to the CDR3; the germline J gene fills the gap. The chain links TRBV5 to TRBJ2-2, with D unresolved. CDR3 length: 16 amino acids. CDR1 and CDR2 (germline): LGHNA, YNLKQL (reference sequence). V shed 0 bases and J shed 0 bases, with 8 bases lying between them. The CDR3 protein is CASSQDWVSNTGQLYF. The part of the CDR3 DNA that was read is TGTGCCAGCAGCCAAGATTGGGTGTCAAACACCGGG.

This clone was seen only a few times. The germline and genes are mouse ones. Read data end 4 residues before the CDR3 end; the end is taken from the germline J gene. This specimen includes other DNA sequences encoding the same CDR3. The chain employs TRBV19 and TRBJ2-1, with 7 bases that match TRBD2. This CDR3 has 16 residues. Germline V gives CDR1 FNHDT, CDR2 SITEND (reference sequence). J gave up 0 bases and V 2 bases, and 5 bases lay outside the gene matches. The CDR3 loop reads CASSIPGGYNYAEQFF. The CDR3 bases that were read are TGTGCCAGCAGTATTCCGGGGGGGTATAACTATGCT.

This clone was seen more than once but under ten times. The gene names given are mouse names. The CDR3 goes on 4 residues after the read ends, and that part is filled in from the germline J gene. V gene TRBV13-1 combines with J gene TRBJ2-2; D is ambiguous. V lost 0 bases and J 2 bases, leaving 8 bases between the germline ends. Germline CDR1 and CDR2: NSHNY and SYGAGN. The CDR3 extends over 15 amino acids. CDR3 sequence reads: CASSDAYSNTGQLYF. The CDR3 bases that were read are TGTGCCAGCAGTGATGCATACTCTAACACCGGG.

In this sample, this clone turned up a few times. Gene names are the mouse ones. The sequenced part of the CDR3 DNA is TGCACCTGCAGTGATGCAAACACCGGG. It is translated as CTCSDANTG. The entire CDR3 sequence reads CTCSDANTGQLYF. J is TRBJ2-2 and V is TRBV1; D remains ambiguous. The read halts 4 residues ahead of the CDR3 end, with the missing end drawn from the germline J gene. The CDR3 has 13 amino acids. CDR1 is NSQYPW, CDR2 LRSPGD, per germline (reference sequence). V was pared by 4 bases and J by 0 bases, with 3 bases between.

With regard to this clone: Any gene name here is a mouse gene name. Read coverage stops 4 residues before the CDR3 terminus; the germline J gene supplies the remainder. This rearrangement joins TRBV5 to TRBJ1-1; the D gene is possibly TRBD1 (5 bases). The CDR3 spans 14 residues. Germline CDR1 LGHNA, CDR2 YNLKQL (reference sequence). Between the trimmed V and J ends, which lost 4 bases and 3 bases, there was a span of 12 bases. CDR3 bases read: TGTGCCAGCAGCCGCGGGGGGAGTGACACA. Protein: CASSRGGSDT. The entire CDR3 sequence reads CASSRGGSDTEVFF.